The clone carrying this T cell receptor (beta chain) occurred a few times. Its specificity is not known. The CDR3 loop spans 17 amino acids. Germline V lookup: CDR1 SGHTA, CDR2 FQGNSA. V lost 4 bases and J lost 2; bases outside the gene matches: 10. Investigators reverse transcribed all isolated RNA, so they sequenced expressed TCRB transcripts. The data were produced by immunoSEQ multiplex PCR, yet TCRdb's version contains in-frame clones alone and is incomplete. The data contain about 930,000 clones, 17% of them singletons. The data were obtained in a study of beta chain features in type 1 diabetes. Points from the study as a whole: Naive, central memory and Treg TCRB repertoires seemed to resemble each other more closely in patients than they did in healthy donors. The analysis here could not establish whether HLA type shapes TCRB rearrangement. VDJ junctions in type 1 diabetes patients carried more deletions and fewer insertions.

Sorted cells reached over 95% purity in every population. This sequence was found in a woman aged 18-30 years in good health. The sample was naive CD4+ T cells from blood. The chain couples TRBV7-2 to TRBJ2-7; 11 nucleotides agree with TRBD2. This chain's CDR3 is CASSSYRSSGRPYEQYF. The DNA of the CDR3 is TGTGCCAGCAGCTCCTACCGATCTAGCGGGAGGCCCTACGAGCAGTACTTC.